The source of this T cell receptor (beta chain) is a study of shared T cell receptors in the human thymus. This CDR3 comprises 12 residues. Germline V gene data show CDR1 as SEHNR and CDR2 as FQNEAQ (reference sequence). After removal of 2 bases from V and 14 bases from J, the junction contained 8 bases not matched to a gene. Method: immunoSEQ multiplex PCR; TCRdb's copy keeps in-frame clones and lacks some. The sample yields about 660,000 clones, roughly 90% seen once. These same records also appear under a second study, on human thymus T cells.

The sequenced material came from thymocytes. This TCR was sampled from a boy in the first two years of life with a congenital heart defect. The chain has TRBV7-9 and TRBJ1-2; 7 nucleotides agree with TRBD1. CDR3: CASSLSRQGWTF. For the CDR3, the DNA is TGTGCCAGCAGCTTATCCCGACAGGGTTGGACCTTC.